This paragraph reports one T cell receptor (beta chain). Its antigen is as yet unknown. Within the sample, other DNA sequences also encode this same CDR3. These data are taken from a study of T cell responses to AZD1222 COVID-19 vaccine. Libraries were prepared by immunoSEQ multiplex PCR; TCRdb keeps only in-frame clonotypes and omits some of them. Of more than 90,000 clones listed, about four fifths are singletons. The CDR3 contains 14 residues. Germline values: CDR1 SGHRS, CDR2 YFSETQ. With 1 base removed from V and 0 bases from J, the gap between germline ends came to 7 bases. Notes on the study in general: Most donors were white British, females outnumbered males, and clonal diversity was possibly underestimated. Unmutated variant regions are reportedly targeted by nearly half of spike-specific TCRs.

The gene calls are TRBV5-1 and TRBJ1-1, with no clear D. The specimen comprised peripheral blood, sampled 28 days after the second AZD1222 dose. The sequence derives from an adult who received the AZD1222 COVID-19 vaccine. This chain's CDR3 is CASSLTIMNTEAFF. CDR3 DNA: TGCGCCAGCAGCTTGACCATCATGAACACTGAAGCTTTCTTT.